These 14 T cell receptor beta chains were all obtained from the same sample, sequenced in a study of CD8 T cells in ankylosing spondylitis. TCRdb re-called the 5' RACE reads with MiXCR, one entry per CDR3 protein. The data hold 150,000 to 200,000 distinct CDR3 sequences, with 10% to 15% observed a single time. Sequenced input: blood, either unsorted or a sorted T cell fraction (not recorded which). The receptors were gathered from a female donor with ankylosing spondylitis or in good health (not recorded which).

This clonotype showed up many times. The chain uses TRBV28 and TRBJ2-7; D could derive from TRBD1 or TRBD2 (5 bases each). CDR3 size: 14 residues. The V end was cut by 4 bases, the J end by 4 bases, with 14 bases between. In germline, CDR1 is MDHEN, CDR2 SYDVKM. CDR3 in DNA: TGTGCCAGCAGTTCGGGACCGGGGCCTTACGAGCAGTACTTC. The encoded protein is CASSSGPGPYEQYF.

This clonotype has ten or more counts. The chain has TRBV12-5 and TRBJ1-2; 11 bases line up with TRBD1. The CDR3 totals 14 residues. V was clipped by 5 bases and J by 4 bases; unmatched bases: 3. Looked up from germline, CDR1 is LGHNT and CDR2 is FRNRAP. The CDR3 sequence: CASGPGTGGYGYTF. The DNA for the CDR3 is TGTGCTAGTGGTCCGGGGACAGGGGGCTATGGCTACACCTTC.

The chain uses TRBV9 and TRBJ2-5, with D possibly matching TRBD1 (6 bases). CDR3 length: 15 residues. Germline V gene lookup returns CDR1 SGDLS and CDR2 YYNGEE. Trimming took 0 bases from V and 9 from J, leaving 18 bases between them. DNA of the CDR3: TGTGCCAGCAGCGTAGGGGACACGGGGATCGGGCCCCAGTACTTC. Encoded protein: CASSVGDTGIGPQYF.

Only a few counts were recorded for this clonotype. The chain carries TRBV28 and TRBJ1-4; D call uncertain. Trimming stripped 7 bases from V and 5 bases from J, with 11 bases between. CDR3 length: 13 amino acids. Germline V gene sequence: CDR1 MDHEN, CDR2 SYDVKM. The chain's CDR3 is CASTEGWNEKLFF. The CDR3 DNA reads as TGTGCCAGCACTGAGGGATGGAATGAAAAACTGTTTTTT.

The rearrangement uses TRBV19 and TRBJ1-6; the D is unclear. V was shortened by 7 bases and J by 6 bases, with 16 bases between the two germline ends. CDR1 and CDR2 from the germline V gene are LNHDA and SQIVND (reference sequence). The CDR3 has 15 amino acids. The DNA of the CDR3 is TGTGCCAGTACCCAACAAAGACGGTTTAATTCACCCCTCCACTTT. This codes for CASTQQRRFNSPLHF.

A word on this clonotype: This may stem from a read error, because a much larger clone lies one nucleotide away. CDR3 nucleotides: TGCAGTGCTAGCCAGGGGGCTAATCGGCCCCAGCATTTT. Translating it yields CSASQGANRPQHF. The rearrangement uses TRBV20-1 and TRBJ1-5; 8 nucleotides match TRBD1. The CDR3 loop spans 13 amino acids. Germline V gene data show CDR1 as DFQATT and CDR2 as SNEGSKA (reference sequence).

This clonotype has more than one count but fewer than ten. The rearrangement joins TRBV11-2 to TRBJ2-4; a weak D match, TRBD2 (6 bases). CDR3 size: 16 residues. V gave up 2 bases and J gave up 1 base, with 12 bases separating them. CDR1 and CDR2 (germline): SGHAT, FQNNGV. The CDR3 spells CASSLFGGRAKNIQYF. CDR3 nucleotide sequence: TGTGCCAGCAGCTTATTCGGGGGTCGGGCCAAAAACATTCAGTACTTC.

This clonotype was counted ten times or more. The rearrangement joins TRBV3-1 to TRBJ2-1; perhaps TRBD2 as D (5 bases). V lost 2 bases, J lost 1 base, and 15 bases lay in between. Germline V CDR1 and CDR2: LGHDT, YNNKEL (reference sequence). This CDR3 is 17 amino acids long. The CDR3 bases are TGTGCCAGCAGCCAACGGACTCTTCATACTTCCTACAATGAGCAGTTCTTC. Its translation: CASSQRTLHTSYNEQFF.

The gene calls are TRBV5-1 and TRBJ2-1, with 13 bases lining up with TRBD2. V lost 4 bases, J lost 7 bases, and 11 bases stayed unmatched. This CDR3 contains 17 residues. Germline CDR1 SGHRS, CDR2 YFSETQ. The CDR3 DNA follows: TGCGCCAGCAGCCTCCTTATGACTAGCGGGAGGCAGAATGAGCAGTTCTTC. This translates into CASSLLMTSGRQNEQFF.

In this sample, this clonotype turned up many times. The chain uses TRBV20-1 and TRBJ2-1; D is tentatively TRBD1 or TRBD2 (5 bases each). V was cut by 1 base and J by 10 bases, with 8 bases left in between. The CDR3 has 11 residues. Germline-derived CDR1 and CDR2 are DFQATT and SNEGSKA (reference sequence). The CDR3 nucleotides read TGCAGTGCTAGAGCTGGGACCGAGCAGTTCTTC. Protein sequence: CSARAGTEQFF.

This clonotype has at least ten counts. The chain has TRBV10-3 and TRBJ1-5; D is undetermined. Germline assignment: CDR1 ENHRY and CDR2 SYGVKD. The CDR3 runs to 12 residues. Trimming left V 7 bases short and J 5 bases short, with 9 bases between. CDR3 in DNA: TGTGCCATCAAGGCAGAAGATCAGCCCCAGCATTTT. This sequence encodes CAIKAEDQPQHF.

This clonotype was seen a handful of times. The chain carries TRBV18 and TRBJ2-1, with D unresolved. Germline loops: CDR1 KGHSH, CDR2 LQKENI. With 6 bases removed from V and 5 bases from J, the gap between germline ends came to 14 bases. There are 14 residues in the CDR3. CDR3 DNA sequence: TGTGCCAGCTCGAGTTTAGGGCCTGACAATGAGCAGTTCTTC. It encodes CASSSLGPDNEQFF.

This chain links TRBV27 with TRBJ1-4; a weak D match, TRBD1 (5 bases). The V and J ends lost 3 bases and 4 bases respectively, with 9 bases between them. CDR1 and CDR2 (germline): MNHEY, SMNVEV (reference sequence). The CDR3 spans 14 residues. The CDR3 here is CASSFSGLNEKLFF. The DNA of the CDR3 is TGTGCCAGCAGTTTTTCGGGACTTAATGAAAAACTGTTTTTT.

In its sample, this clonotype was seen many times. V gene TRBV28 combines with J gene TRBJ2-7; TRBD1 might be the D (6 bases). Trimming left V 6 bases short and J 0 bases short, with 12 bases between. This CDR3 has 14 amino acids. Per germline, CDR1 MDHEN and CDR2 SYDVKM. Written as DNA, the CDR3 is TGTGCCAGCAGAACAGGGAAAAGCTCCTACGAGCAGTACTTC. This codes for CASRTGKSSYEQYF.